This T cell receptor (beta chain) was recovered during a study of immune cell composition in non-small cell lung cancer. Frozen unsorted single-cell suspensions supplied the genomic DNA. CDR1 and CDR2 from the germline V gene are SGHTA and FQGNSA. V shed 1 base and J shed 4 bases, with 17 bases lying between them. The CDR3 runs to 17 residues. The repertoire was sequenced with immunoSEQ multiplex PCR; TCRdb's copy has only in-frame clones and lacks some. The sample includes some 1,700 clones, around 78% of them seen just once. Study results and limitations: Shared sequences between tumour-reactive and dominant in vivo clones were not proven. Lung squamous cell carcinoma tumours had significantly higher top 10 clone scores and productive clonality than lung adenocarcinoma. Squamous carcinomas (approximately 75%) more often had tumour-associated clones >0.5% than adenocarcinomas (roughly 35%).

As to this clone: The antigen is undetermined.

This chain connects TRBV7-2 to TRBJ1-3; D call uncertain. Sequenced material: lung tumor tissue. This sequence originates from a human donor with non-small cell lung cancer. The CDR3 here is CASSLDHAGGRGNTIYF. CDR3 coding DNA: TGTGCCAGCAGCTTAGATCATGCAGGAGGCAGGGGAAACACCATATATTTT.